This section outlines one TCR beta chain sequence together with its context. Its antigen is not identified. These data originate in a study of regulatory T cells in long-lasting Graves disease. Study observations and caveats: Repertoires from persistent disease leaned toward TRBV28, TRBJ1-2 and TRBJ2-5. New patients shared fewer public clonotypes (more than 850) than persistent patients did (around 2,900).

The time point is: persistent/refractory GD, antithyroid drugs over 5 years with positive TRAb. TCR sequences were obtained from RNA taken from PBMCs. Trimming pared 8 bases from V and 3 bases from J, leaving 11 bases between. CDR1 is LNHDA, CDR2 SQIVND, per germline (reference sequence). CDR3 size: 13 residues. CDR3-region Arm-PCR and iRepertoire HTBI primers produced the TCR beta libraries. Original methodology: Samples revealed approximately 60 TRBV and over 12 TRBJ segments. Using its own MiXCR run on the multiplex PCR reads, TCRdb lists one record per CDR3 protein. The V and J calls, along with clone size, are taken from TCRdb and not from the paper's own processing. The sample includes roughly 500,000 distinct CDR3 sequences, approximately 21% of them seen just once.

This clonotype was obtained from a female donor with Graves disease. The chain is built from TRBV19 and TRBJ1-5; D call uncertain. Sequenced material: peripheral blood mononuclear cells (PBMCs), taken when the disease was refractory, from a patient treated with antithyroid drugs. CDR3 loop: CASEDGFNQPQHF. CDR3 coding DNA: TGTGCCAGTGAGGACGGTTTCAATCAGCCCCAGCATTTT.